The present T cell receptor beta chain was sequenced within a study of somatic mutations in cytotoxic T cells in rheumatoid arthritis. The CDR3 runs to 16 residues. Germline lookup yields CDR1 LGHNA and CDR2 YSLEER. V lost 1 base and J 7 bases, leaving 14 bases between the germline ends. The protocol was immunoSEQ multiplex PCR, while the TCRdb copy is restricted to in-frame clones and leaves out a portion. The profile shows 15,000 or so clones, approximately 82% of them singletons. This TCR derives from a woman aged 50 to 60 with rheumatoid arthritis. V and J are TRBV4-3 and TRBJ1-6; D remains ambiguous. Specimen: CD8+ T cells sorted from blood. CDR3 amino acids: CASSQGFSGANSPLHF. The CDR3 nucleotides are TGCGCCAGCAGCCAAGGATTTTCAGGCGCCAATTCACCCCTCCACTTT.